These T cell receptor beta chains were read from a single sample in a study of T cells after yellow fever vaccination. TCRdb redid the calling of the 5' RACE reads with MiXCR, one entry per CDR3 protein. The data show about 230,000 distinct CDR3 sequences, 6.7% seen once. The specimen was CD4+ T cells sorted from PBMCs, collected on the day of the yellow fever booster vaccination. All receptors come from a man younger than 45 who received the YFV17D yellow fever vaccine. Each CDR3 is given with its conserved first and last residue. The order of the fields is J gene, D gene, V gene, CDR3 protein. D genes are given only for firm matches.

j_gene: TRBJ2-1
d_gene: NA
v_gene: TRBV7-2
CDR3aa: CASSLTQGWVNEQFF

j_gene: TRBJ2-7
d_gene: TRBD1
v_gene: TRBV5-1
CDR3aa: CASSFGTGHYEQYF

j_gene: TRBJ2-1
d_gene: NA
v_gene: TRBV15
CDR3aa: CATSRDKEGASEQFF

j_gene: TRBJ1-1
d_gene: TRBD1
v_gene: TRBV3-1
CDR3aa: CASSQTDRAGTEAFF

j_gene: TRBJ1-5
d_gene: NA
v_gene: TRBV20-1
CDR3aa: CSASDGSGNQPQHF

j_gene: TRBJ2-7
d_gene: NA
v_gene: TRBV12-5
CDR3aa: CASGLQGLAYEQYF

j_gene: TRBJ2-7
d_gene: TRBD1
v_gene: TRBV5-1
CDR3aa: CASSLEPGGRSYEQYF

j_gene: TRBJ2-2
d_gene: TRBD2
v_gene: TRBV20-1
CDR3aa: CSARDQTSGTSAGELFF

j_gene: TRBJ2-3
d_gene: NA
v_gene: TRBV29-1
CDR3aa: CSVDPSTDTQYF

j_gene: TRBJ1-1
d_gene: TRBD1
v_gene: TRBV27
CDR3aa: CASSLLGTGLSTEAFF

j_gene: TRBJ1-3
d_gene: NA
v_gene: TRBV6-1
CDR3aa: CASGEGSGVSSSGNTIYF

j_gene: TRBJ2-7
d_gene: NA
v_gene: TRBV30
CDR3aa: CAWSPWSDEQYF

j_gene: TRBJ2-1
d_gene: TRBD1
v_gene: TRBV20-1
CDR3aa: CSAMGQEQFF

j_gene: TRBJ1-5
d_gene: NA
v_gene: TRBV28
CDR3aa: CASTDLRSPNQPQHF

j_gene: TRBJ2-7
d_gene: TRBD1
v_gene: TRBV18
CDR3aa: CASSYATGAYEQYF

j_gene: TRBJ2-7
d_gene: TRBD1
v_gene: TRBV5-1
CDR3aa: CASNPGQGSYEQYF

j_gene: TRBJ2-3
d_gene: TRBD2
v_gene: TRBV20-1
CDR3aa: CSARGISGRTTDTQYF

j_gene: TRBJ1-6
d_gene: NA
v_gene: TRBV7-2
CDR3aa: CASSFTSVGGGDSPLHF

j_gene: TRBJ2-1
d_gene: TRBD2
v_gene: TRBV7-9
CDR3aa: CASSLGGGISYNEQFF

j_gene: TRBJ2-5
d_gene: TRBD1
v_gene: TRBV20-1
CDR3aa: CSADRGLETQYF

j_gene: TRBJ1-6
d_gene: NA
v_gene: TRBV20-1
CDR3aa: CSAAQGQQSPLHF

j_gene: TRBJ2-7
d_gene: NA
v_gene: TRBV20-1
CDR3aa: CSAYNRVVYEQYF

j_gene: TRBJ2-6
d_gene: NA
v_gene: TRBV9
CDR3aa: CATAAGIGSGANVLTF

j_gene: TRBJ2-7
d_gene: TRBD1
v_gene: TRBV7-2
CDR3aa: CASSLDREGEQYF

j_gene: TRBJ2-7
d_gene: NA
v_gene: TRBV5-6
CDR3aa: CASSQAEQYF

j_gene: TRBJ2-1
d_gene: NA
v_gene: TRBV7-8
CDR3aa: CASSFASRDNEQFF

j_gene: TRBJ2-5
d_gene: NA
v_gene: TRBV12-3/TRBV12-4
CDR3aa: CASSPGRVQETQYF

j_gene: TRBJ1-5
d_gene: TRBD1
v_gene: TRBV20-1
CDR3aa: CSARAGQGSQPQHF

j_gene: TRBJ2-1
d_gene: NA
v_gene: TRBV19
CDR3aa: CASSQGSSYNEQFF

j_gene: TRBJ2-1
d_gene: NA
v_gene: TRBV5-1
CDR3aa: CASSLVDRYNEQFF

j_gene: TRBJ2-7
d_gene: TRBD1
v_gene: TRBV20-1
CDR3aa: CSASPTGFSYEQYF

j_gene: TRBJ2-7
d_gene: TRBD2
v_gene: TRBV20-1
CDR3aa: CSARERAGAHEQYF

j_gene: TRBJ2-5
d_gene: NA
v_gene: TRBV5-1
CDR3aa: CASSSGGTQQETQYF

j_gene: TRBJ2-7
d_gene: TRBD2
v_gene: TRBV20-1
CDR3aa: CSASSREGLYEQYF

j_gene: TRBJ2-1
d_gene: NA
v_gene: TRBV11-2
CDR3aa: CASSLVKGHKSSYNEQFF

j_gene: TRBJ1-5
d_gene: NA
v_gene: TRBV9
CDR3aa: CASSVGGVGQPQHF

j_gene: TRBJ2-4
d_gene: NA
v_gene: TRBV20-1
CDR3aa: CSARDPGESFKNIQYF

j_gene: TRBJ1-1
d_gene: NA
v_gene: TRBV20-1
CDR3aa: CSARVGMENTEAFF

j_gene: TRBJ2-5
d_gene: NA
v_gene: TRBV7-2
CDR3aa: CASSSPRETQYF

j_gene: TRBJ2-5
d_gene: NA
v_gene: TRBV7-2
CDR3aa: CASSFFGGRETQYF

j_gene: TRBJ2-7
d_gene: TRBD1
v_gene: TRBV18
CDR3aa: CASSLGTEHYEQYF

j_gene: TRBJ2-3
d_gene: NA
v_gene: TRBV4-3
CDR3aa: CASSQGGYGYPSTDTQYF